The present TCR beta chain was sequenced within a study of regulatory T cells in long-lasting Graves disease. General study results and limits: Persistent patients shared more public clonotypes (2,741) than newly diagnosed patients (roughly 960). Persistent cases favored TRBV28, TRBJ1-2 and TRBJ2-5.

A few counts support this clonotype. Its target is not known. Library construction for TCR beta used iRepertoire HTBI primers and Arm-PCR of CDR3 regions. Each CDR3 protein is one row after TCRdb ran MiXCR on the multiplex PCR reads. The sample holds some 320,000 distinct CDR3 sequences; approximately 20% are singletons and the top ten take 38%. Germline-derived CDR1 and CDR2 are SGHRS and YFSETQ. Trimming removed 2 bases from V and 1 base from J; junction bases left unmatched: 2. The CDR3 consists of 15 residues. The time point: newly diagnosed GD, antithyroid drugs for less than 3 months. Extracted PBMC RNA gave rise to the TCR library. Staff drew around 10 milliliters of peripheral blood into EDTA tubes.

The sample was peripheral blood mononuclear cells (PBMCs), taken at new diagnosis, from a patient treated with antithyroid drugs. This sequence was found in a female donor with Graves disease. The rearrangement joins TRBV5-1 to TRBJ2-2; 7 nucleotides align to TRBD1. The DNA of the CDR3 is TGCGCCAGCAGCTTCCGGACAGGGAACACCGGGGAGCTGTTTTTT. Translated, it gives CASSFRTGNTGELFF.